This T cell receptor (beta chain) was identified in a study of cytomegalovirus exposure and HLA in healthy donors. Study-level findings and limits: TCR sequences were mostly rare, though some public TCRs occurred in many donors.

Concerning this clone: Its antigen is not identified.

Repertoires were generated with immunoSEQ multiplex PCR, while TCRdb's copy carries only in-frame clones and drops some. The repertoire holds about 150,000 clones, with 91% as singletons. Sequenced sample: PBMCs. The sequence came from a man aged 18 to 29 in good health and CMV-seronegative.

The CDR3 region is CASSLEWTRDYGYTF. The DNA for the CDR3 is TGTGCCAGCAGCTTGGAGTGGACGAGGGACTATGGCTACACCTTC. J is TRBJ1-2 and V is TRBV5-8; D gene uncertain. V was pared by 0 bases and J by 3 bases, with 12 bases between. The CDR3 length is 15 residues. From germline, CDR1 is SGHTS and CDR2 YDEGEE.